Below, 16 T cell receptor beta chains from the same sample are listed, as sequenced in a study of blood T cell repertoires in COVID-19. TCRdb's copy holds only in-frame clones and misses some; the assay was immunoSEQ multiplex PCR. The table lists 300,000 or so clones, around 87% of them singletons, with 1% in the top ten. The sample consisted of peripheral blood. These receptors were taken from a man aged 45-60 years with active or convalescent COVID-19.

The CDR3 protein is CASSLRGMSGETQYF. The CDR3 nucleotides are TGCGCCAGCAGCTTGCGGGGTATGTCAGGAGAGACCCAGTACTTC. The chain has TRBV5-1 and TRBJ2-5; D possibly corresponds to TRBD2 (5 bases). The ends were cut back, 1 base at V and 4 bases at J, with 14 bases in the middle. Germline-derived CDR1 and CDR2 are SGHRS and YFSETQ. The CDR3 length is 15 residues.

In DNA form, the CDR3 reads TGCGCCAGCAGCCCGGACAGGGCTCGAAAACAGGGCTACACCTTC. This sequence encodes CASSPDRARKQGYTF. The chain uses TRBV4-1 and TRBJ1-2, with TRBD1 identical over 8 bases. The CDR3 is 15 amino acids. CDR1 is MGHRA and CDR2 is YSYEKL in the germline V gene. V shed 4 bases, J shed 8 bases, and the junction held 12 bases outside the gene matches.

The chain uses TRBV28 and TRBJ2-7; 11 nucleotides agree with TRBD1. V was clipped by 8 bases and J by 7 bases; unmatched bases: 13. This CDR3 comprises 15 residues. Germline lookup yields CDR1 MDHEN and CDR2 SYDVKM. As DNA, the CDR3 is TGTGCCAGCTCCCCCTCGGGACAGGGGGTAGGGGAGCAGTACTTC. This encodes CASSPSGQGVGEQYF.

About this clone: This same CDR3 is encoded by further DNA sequences in the sample. The CDR3 bases are TGTGCCAGCAGTTCACTCACTAGCGGAACCTACGAGCAGTACTTC. Amino acids: CASSSLTSGTYEQYF. V usage is TRBV28 and J usage is TRBJ2-7, with 8 bases identical to TRBD2. This CDR3 has 15 residues. The V gene's germline CDR1 is MDHEN and CDR2 SYDVKM. Germline trimming cut 4 bases from V and 2 bases from J; bases unmatched to any gene: 7.

This chain uses TRBV11-3 with TRBJ2-5; the match to TRBD2 covers 10 bases. Germline V gives CDR1 SGHNT, CDR2 YENEEA. Losses at the gene ends were 6 bases for V and 1 base for J; bases not matched to a gene: 5. The CDR3 spans 15 residues. In nucleotides, the CDR3 is TGTGCCAGCAGTCAACTAGCGGGGCCCCAAGAGACCCAGTACTTC. This gives the protein CASSQLAGPQETQYF.

This sequence joins TRBV27 and TRBJ1-3; a possible D gene is TRBD1 (6 bases). The germline gives CDR1 MNHEY, CDR2 SMNVEV (reference sequence). CDR3 length: 17 amino acids. Between the trimmed V and J ends, which lost 4 bases and 1 base, there was a span of 17 bases. DNA of the CDR3: TGTGCCAGCAGTTCCTATGGGGGCCCCAGTTCTGGAAACACCATATATTTT. This encodes CASSSYGGPSSGNTIYF.

This clone was detected once. The CDR3 sequence is CASSLDDRNEKLFF. CDR3 in DNA: TGTGCCAGCAGCTTGGATGACAGGAATGAAAAACTGTTTTTT. The chain couples TRBV5-4 to TRBJ1-4; a weak D match, TRBD1 (6 bases). V lost 0 bases and J 5 bases, leaving 8 bases between the germline ends. The CDR3 totals 14 residues. Germline lookup yields CDR1 SGHNT and CDR2 YYREEE (reference sequence).

The rearrangement links TRBV19 to TRBJ1-4; D is perhaps TRBD1 (5 bases). The CDR3 contains 15 residues. The germline V gene has CDR1 LNHDA and CDR2 SQIVND (reference sequence). Trimming pared 3 bases from V and 0 bases from J, leaving 8 bases between. The CDR3 nucleotides are TGTGCCAGTAGTATGGGGCAGACAACTAATGAAAAACTGTTTTTT. It translates to CASSMGQTTNEKLFF.

This clone has just a few counts. The CDR3 sequence is CASSVGQGANTIYF. Here the CDR3 DNA reads TGTGCCAGCAGCGTAGGGCAGGGGGCTAACACCATATATTTT. The chain has TRBV9 and TRBJ1-3, with 8 nucleotides matching TRBD1. CDR3 length equals 14 residues. CDR1 is SGDLS and CDR2 is YYNGEE in the germline V gene. V was clipped by 0 bases and J by 7 bases; unmatched bases: 3.

The chain has TRBV15 and TRBJ2-3; 9 bases line up with TRBD2. The junction had 12 bases not matched to a gene; V was cut back by 1 base and J by 4 bases. Per the germline V gene, CDR1 is LNHNV and CDR2 is YYDKDF (reference sequence). There are 18 residues in the CDR3. The CDR3 loop is CATSRAISGGGAADTQYF. The CDR3 DNA sequence: TGTGCCACCAGCAGAGCCATTTCCGGCGGGGGGGCTGCAGATACGCAGTATTTT.

The gene calls are TRBV10-3 and TRBJ1-1; D is unclear. Trimming cost V 7 bases and J 1 base, with 10 bases left between them. The germline V gene has CDR1 ENHRY and CDR2 SYGVKD. This CDR3 has 13 residues. The CDR3 coding sequence is TGTGCCATCACCAGACAAGCGAACACTGAAGCTTTCTTT. It codes for CAITRQANTEAFF.

The chain recombines TRBV6-5 with TRBJ2-3, with 8 bases that match TRBD2. The length of the CDR3 is 14 residues. V lost 5 bases to trimming and J lost 0 bases; unmatched junction nucleotides: 1. CDR1 MNHEY and CDR2 SVGAGI come from the germline V gene. The chain's CDR3 is CASSTGGSTDTQYF. CDR3 bases: TGTGCCAGCAGTACGGGGGGGAGCACAGATACGCAGTATTTT.

The rearrangement uses TRBV16 and TRBJ1-6; D not resolved. Germline V gives CDR1 KGHSY, CDR2 FQNENV. The CDR3 extends over 15 amino acids. V was clipped by 0 bases and J by 8 bases, with 11 bases between them. DNA of the CDR3: TGTGCCAGCAGCCAATCTGGAGATTTCGATTCACCCCTCCACTTT. Encoded protein: CASSQSGDFDSPLHF.

This clone occurred once. The rearrangement uses TRBV28 and TRBJ1-2, with TRBD1 matching 7 bases. The CDR3 is 15 amino acids. Per the germline V gene, CDR1 is MDHEN and CDR2 is SYDVKM. The V and J ends lost 6 bases and 4 bases, in that order; junction bases with no gene match: 11. The DNA for the CDR3 is TGTGCCAGCAGACATGTAAACCGGGACAGCTATGGCTACACCTTC. It is translated as CASRHVNRDSYGYTF.

This rearrangement joins TRBV4-3 to TRBJ2-3; D may be TRBD2 (6 bases). The CDR3 sequence is 16 residues long. Per germline, CDR1 LGHNA and CDR2 YSLEER. V was trimmed by 0 bases and J by 3 bases, leaving 13 bases between them. Here the CDR3 DNA reads TGCGCCAGCAGCCAAGATAGGAGGGGCGGGACAGATACGCAGTATTTT. Its translation is CASSQDRRGGTDTQYF.

The V gene is TRBV28, the J gene TRBJ1-6, with a tentative D call TRBD1 (6 bases). The CDR3 is 15 residues long. Per the germline V gene, CDR1 is MDHEN and CDR2 is SYDVKM. Deletions cut 6 bases from V and 2 bases from J, with 11 bases between. The CDR3 loop reads CASRIQGAYNSPLHF. CDR3 coding DNA: TGTGCCAGCAGAATACAGGGAGCCTATAATTCACCCCTCCACTTT.